This is a list of T cell receptor beta chains from one sample in a study of blood T cell repertoires in COVID-19. Data came from immunoSEQ multiplex PCR; TCRdb stores just in-frame clones and leaves some out. The repertoire includes more than 150,000 clones, roughly 87% of them detected once, and 7% sits in the top ten. The sequenced sample was PBMCs or T cells enriched from blood (not recorded which). The source of these receptors is a woman in her 50s who had recovered from COVID-19. Both conserved end residues are part of each CDR3. A D gene is named only where the DNA matches it firmly. Clone sizes are given selectively: once, few, many, or a class where the clone is expanded.

>NA|TRBJ2-1|TRBD2|TRBV19
CASSIHHLGSGRRNEQFF
TGTGCCAGTAGTATCCACCACCTGGGTAGCGGGAGGCGAAATGAGCAGTTCTTC
>NA|TRBJ2-3|NA|TRBV5-1
CASSPGTRADTQYF
TGCGCCAGCAGCCCTGGGACTCGGGCGGATACGCAGTATTTT
>NA|TRBJ2-7|TRBD2|TRBV7-8
CASSPWEGSYEQYF
TGTGCCAGCAGCCCCTGGGAGGGTTCCTACGAGCAGTACTTC
>NA|TRBJ1-2|NA|TRBV28
CASSPFVSFNYGYTF
TGTGCCAGCAGTCCTTTCGTATCTTTCAACTATGGCTACACCTTC
>NA|TRBJ2-1|NA|TRBV10-1
CASSASSYNEQFF
TGCGCCAGCAGTGCTAGCTCCTACAATGAGCAGTTCTTC
>NA|TRBJ2-2|NA|TRBV28
CASSFNRWGANTGELFF
TGTGCCAGCAGTTTTAATCGCTGGGGCGCGAACACCGGGGAGCTGTTTTTT
>once|TRBJ2-1|TRBD2|TRBV30
CAWSVGRTSGYYNEQFF
TGTGCCTGGAGTGTAGGTCGGACTAGCGGATACTACAATGAGCAGTTCTTC
>NA|TRBJ1-2|NA|TRBV28
CASSSRSSLPLEAF
TGTGCCAGCAGTTCCCGCTCCAGCCTCCCACTTGAGGCCTTC
>NA|TRBJ2-7|TRBD2|TRBV6-2/TRBV6-3
CASSPRGSGVRYEQYF
TGTGCCAGCAGCCCCCGCGGTAGCGGGGTCCGCTACGAGCAGTACTTC
>NA|TRBJ2-1|TRBD2|TRBV11-1
CASSRSSGLNEQFF
TGTGCCAGCAGCCGATCTAGCGGGCTCAATGAGCAGTTCTTC
>NA|TRBJ2-1|TRBD2|TRBV13
CASSIRAGAPHNEQFF
TGTGCCAGCAGCATCCGAGCGGGAGCCCCCCACAATGAGCAGTTCTTC
>few|TRBJ1-2|NA|TRBV12-3/TRBV12-4
CASSPGTLYGYTF
TGTGCCAGCAGTCCGGGGACATTATATGGCTACACCTTC
>NA|TRBJ1-4|NA|TRBV19
CASRSAGVNEKLFF
TGTGCCAGTAGATCGGCAGGGGTAAATGAAAAACTGTTTTTT
>few|TRBJ2-7|NA|TRBV3-1/TRBV3-2
CASRTASRGEQYF
TGTGCCAGCCGAACGGCTTCCAGGGGCGAGCAGTACTTC
>NA|TRBJ1-5|TRBD1|TRBV2
CASRQGYGNQPQHF
TGTGCCAGCCGACAGGGGTATGGCAATCAGCCCCAGCATTTT
>NA|TRBJ2-7|NA|TRBV7-2
CASSLETIALYEQYF
TGTGCCAGCAGCTTAGAGACGATAGCACTTTACGAGCAGTACTTC
>NA|TRBJ2-7|NA|TRBV7-9
CASSLWGELEQYF
TGTGCCAGCAGCTTGTGGGGAGAGCTCGAGCAGTACTTC
>few|TRBJ2-2|NA|TRBV6-5
CASMVRMNTGELFF
TGTGCCAGCATGGTCAGGATGAACACCGGGGAGCTGTTTTTT
>NA|TRBJ1-4|TRBD1|TRBV6-2/TRBV6-3
CASSPFGGTVLEKLFF
TGTGCCAGCAGCCCTTTCGGAGGGACAGTCCTCGAAAAACTGTTTTTT
>NA|TRBJ1-2|NA|TRBV5-8
CASSLGGGLYGYTF
TGTGCCAGCAGCTTGGGTGGAGGGCTTTATGGCTACACCTTC
>NA|TRBJ1-2|NA|TRBV3-1/TRBV3-2
CASSQGHYGYTF
TGTGCCAGCAGCCAAGGACATTATGGCTACACCTTC
>NA|TRBJ2-5|NA|TRBV5-4
CASSSRSGTPRTQYF
TGTGCCAGCAGCAGTAGAAGCGGTACCCCACGGACCCAGTACTTC
>NA|TRBJ2-7|NA|TRBV30
CAWATGHNSYEQYF
TGTGCCTGGGCCACGGGACACAACTCCTACGAGCAGTACTTC